The clone carrying this T cell receptor beta chain was recorded once. Antigen unknown. The data derive from a study of cytotoxic CD8 clonotypes in ibrutinib-treated CLL. The overall study: Recorded responses included around 25 partial and 2 complete; following median about 70 months, 14 stayed remitted and roughly 12 progressed. Median treatment time before response sampling was eleven to twelve months, range 6 to 36. Study-level points and caveats: Higher clonality was seen at ibrutinib response and a return toward baseline at progression. Clonality measured at baseline exceeded age-matched healthy donors, tracking circulating CD8+ T-cell counts.

J was trimmed by 5 bases and V by 4 bases; bases with no gene match: 6. CDR3 length: 15 residues. Germline values: CDR1 SNHLY, CDR2 FYNNEI. Data came from immunoSEQ multiplex PCR; TCRdb stores just in-frame clones and leaves some out. The top ten hold 20% to 25% of the sample, which has roughly 11,000 clones, around 81% seen once. The receptor was derived from a human donor with chronic lymphocytic leukemia. V is TRBV2 and J is TRBJ2-7; 12 positions agree with TRBD1. The source material was PBMCs, sampled at disease progression, from a patient treated with ibrutinib. CDR3 region: CASSGRGQGANEQYF. The CDR3 DNA reads TGTGCCAGCAGTGGAAGGGGACAGGGGGCCAACGAGCAGTACTTC. Full variable domain (rest looked up from reference TRBV2 and TRBJ2-7): EPEVTQTPSHQVTQMGQEVILRCVPISNHLYFYWYRQILGQKVEFLVSFYNNEISEKSEIFDDQFSVERPDGSNFTLKIRSTKLEDSAMYFCASSGRGQGANEQYFGPGTRLTVT.